This T cell receptor (beta chain) was obtained from a study of cytomegalovirus exposure and HLA in healthy donors. Across the whole study: From roughly 180 million T cells, an earlier analysis saw roughly 120 million unique TCR beta sequences. Study conclusions and caveats: TCR beta V- and J-gene trimming, according to a later analysis, was linked to a missense DCLRE1C variant.

Trimming pared 3 bases from V and 4 bases from J, leaving 17 bases between. CDR1 is SGHDT and CDR2 is YYEEEE in the germline V gene. The CDR3 contains 16 residues. The primer mix had 60 Vbeta and 13 Jbeta primers. Source study methods: A later analysis tallied about 80 million unique TCR beta chains, 9 million to 12 million of them shared. Generated by immunoSEQ multiplex PCR, the TCRdb table keeps only in-frame clones and is missing some. The V and J calls and clone size come from that table; D and trimming were worked out from the DNA. The table for this sample gives under 200,000 clones. For this clone: The antigen is unknown.

The sequence came from a man aged 25-40 years in good health and CMV-seronegative. The chain has TRBV5-6 and TRBJ2-1; D might be TRBD2 (5 bases). Material: PBMCs. The CDR3 loop reads CASSYVVDYIYNEQFF. CDR3 sequence (DNA): TGTGCCAGCAGCTATGTAGTAGACTATATATACAATGAGCAGTTCTTC.